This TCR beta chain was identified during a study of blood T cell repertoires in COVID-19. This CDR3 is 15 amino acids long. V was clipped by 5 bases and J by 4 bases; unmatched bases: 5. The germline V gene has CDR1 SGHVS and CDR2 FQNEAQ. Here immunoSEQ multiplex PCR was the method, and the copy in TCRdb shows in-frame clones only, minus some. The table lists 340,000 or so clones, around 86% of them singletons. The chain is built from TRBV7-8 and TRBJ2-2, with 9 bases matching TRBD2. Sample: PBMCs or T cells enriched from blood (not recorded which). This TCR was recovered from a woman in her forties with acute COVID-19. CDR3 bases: TGTGCCAGCAGCAAAGCGGGGGGCGTCACCGGGGAGCTGTTTTTT. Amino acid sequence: CASSKAGGVTGELFF.